This TCR beta chain was found in a study of cytomegalovirus exposure and HLA in healthy donors. Study as a whole: A previous analysis identified 95 million to 130 million unique TCR beta sequences derived from some 170 million T cells.

13 Jbeta primers and 60 Vbeta primers were used for the PCR. Sequencing was performed with immunoSEQ multiplex PCR; in TCRdb, only in-frame clones are kept and a portion is missing. Of 270,000 or so clones listed, about 90% are singletons. CDR1 is MGHDK, CDR2 SYGVNS, per germline. There are 12 residues in the CDR3. With V trimmed by 6 bases and J by 7 bases, 2 bases remained unmatched. The origin of this receptor is a girl aged 2 to 9 in good health and CMV-seronegative. Sequencing used PBMCs. The chain joins TRBV25-1 to TRBJ1-2; TRBD1 aligns across 10 bases. CDR3 residues: CASSWDRGGYTF. CDR3 nucleotides: TGTGCCAGCAGCTGGGACAGGGGTGGCTACACCTTC.